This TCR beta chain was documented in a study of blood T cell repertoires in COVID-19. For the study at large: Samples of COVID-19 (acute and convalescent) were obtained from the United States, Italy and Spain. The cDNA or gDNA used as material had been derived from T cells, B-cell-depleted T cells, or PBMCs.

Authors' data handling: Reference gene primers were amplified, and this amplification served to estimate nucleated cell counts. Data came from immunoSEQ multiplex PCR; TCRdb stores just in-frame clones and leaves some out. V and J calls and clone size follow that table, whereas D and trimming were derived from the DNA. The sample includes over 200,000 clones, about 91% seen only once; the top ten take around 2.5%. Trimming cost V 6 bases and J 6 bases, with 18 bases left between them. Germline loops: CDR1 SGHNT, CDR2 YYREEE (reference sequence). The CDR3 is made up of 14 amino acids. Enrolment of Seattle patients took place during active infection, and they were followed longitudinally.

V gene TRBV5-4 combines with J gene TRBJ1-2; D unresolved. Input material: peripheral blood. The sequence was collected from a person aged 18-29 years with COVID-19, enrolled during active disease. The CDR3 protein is CASILGPGENGYTF. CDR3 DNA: TGTGCCAGCATCCTTGGCCCGGGTGAGAATGGCTACACCTTC.